This T cell receptor beta chain was recorded in a study of blood T cell repertoires in COVID-19. In the study overall: Both acute and convalescent COVID-19 samples were obtained from the United States, Italy and Spain. Sources were T cells, B-cell-depleted T cells, or PBMCs; the material itself was cDNA or gDNA.

Some clones are missing from TCRdb's copy, which holds only in-frame ones; the method was immunoSEQ multiplex PCR. This table has some 130,000 clones, over 60% appearing once. Germline CDR1 MNHEY, CDR2 SVGAGI. This CDR3 region has 13 residues. V lost 7 bases and J 8 bases, leaving 17 bases between the germline ends. This TCR derives from a woman between 70 and 85 years old with acute or convalescent COVID-19. The chain recombines TRBV6-5 with TRBJ1-2, with D maybe TRBD1 (5 bases). Sequencing used peripheral blood. CDR3 protein: CASNPTGLRGYTF. The CDR3 DNA sequence: TGTGCCAGCAACCCGACGGGACTCAGGGGCTACACCTTC.